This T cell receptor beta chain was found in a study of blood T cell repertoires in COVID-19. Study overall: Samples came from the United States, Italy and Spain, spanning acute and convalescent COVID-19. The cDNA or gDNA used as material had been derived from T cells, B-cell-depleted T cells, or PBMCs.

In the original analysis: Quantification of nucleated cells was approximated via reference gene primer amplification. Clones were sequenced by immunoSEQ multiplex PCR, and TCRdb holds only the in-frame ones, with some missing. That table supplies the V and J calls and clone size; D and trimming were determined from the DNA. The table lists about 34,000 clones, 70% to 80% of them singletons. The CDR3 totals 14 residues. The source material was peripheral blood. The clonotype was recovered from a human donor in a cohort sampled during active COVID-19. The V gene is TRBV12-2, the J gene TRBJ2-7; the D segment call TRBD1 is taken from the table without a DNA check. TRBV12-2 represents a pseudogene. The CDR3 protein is CPFILTARIYEQYF. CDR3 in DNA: TGTCCCTTTATTCTGACAGCGCGCATCTACGAGCAGTACTTC.